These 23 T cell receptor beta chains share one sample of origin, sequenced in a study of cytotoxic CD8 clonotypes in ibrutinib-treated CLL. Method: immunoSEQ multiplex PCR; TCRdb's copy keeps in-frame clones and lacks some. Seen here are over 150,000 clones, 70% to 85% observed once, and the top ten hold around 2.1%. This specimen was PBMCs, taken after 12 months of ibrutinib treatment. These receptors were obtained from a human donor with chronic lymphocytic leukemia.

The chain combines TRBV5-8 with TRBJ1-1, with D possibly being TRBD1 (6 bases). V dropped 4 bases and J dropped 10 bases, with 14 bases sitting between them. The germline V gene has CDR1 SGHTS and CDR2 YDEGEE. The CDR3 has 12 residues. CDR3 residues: CASSPRGGAAFF. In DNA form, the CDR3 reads TGTGCCAGCAGCCCCCGTGGGGGGGCAGCTTTCTTT.

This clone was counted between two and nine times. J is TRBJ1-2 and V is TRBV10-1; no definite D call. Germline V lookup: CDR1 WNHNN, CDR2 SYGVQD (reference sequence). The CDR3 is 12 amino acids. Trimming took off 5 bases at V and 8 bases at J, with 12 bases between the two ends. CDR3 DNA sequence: TGCGCCAGCAGTAGGTCCGGAAGAGGCTACACCTTC. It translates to CASSRSGRGYTF.

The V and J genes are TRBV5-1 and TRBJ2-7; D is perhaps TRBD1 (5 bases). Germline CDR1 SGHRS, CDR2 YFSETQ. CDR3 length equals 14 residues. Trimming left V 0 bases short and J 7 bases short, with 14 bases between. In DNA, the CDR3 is TGCGCCAGCAGCTTGGAGCCCAGGGCTGGAGAGCAGTACTTC. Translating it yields CASSLEPRAGEQYF.

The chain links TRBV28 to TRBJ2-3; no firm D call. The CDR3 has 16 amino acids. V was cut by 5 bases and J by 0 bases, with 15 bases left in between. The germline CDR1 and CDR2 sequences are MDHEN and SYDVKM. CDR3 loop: CASSTLRDLSTDTQYF. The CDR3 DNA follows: TGTGCCAGCAGTACCCTTAGAGACCTGAGCACAGATACGCAGTATTTT.

Here the CDR3 reads CSVELGVRAASYNEQFF. In nucleotides, the CDR3 is TGCAGCGTTGAATTAGGGGTAAGGGCAGCCTCCTACAATGAGCAGTTCTTC. The chain employs TRBV29-1 and TRBJ2-1, with a tentative D call TRBD1 (5 bases). The CDR3 runs to 17 residues. Germline V gene sequence: CDR1 SQVTM, CDR2 ANQGSEA. The germline V and J ends were trimmed by 2 bases and 0 bases, with 17 bases remaining between them.

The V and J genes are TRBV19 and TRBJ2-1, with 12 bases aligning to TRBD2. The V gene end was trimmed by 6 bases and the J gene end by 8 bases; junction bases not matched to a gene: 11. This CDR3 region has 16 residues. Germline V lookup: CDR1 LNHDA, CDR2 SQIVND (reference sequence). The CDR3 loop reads CASRETSGSGFYEQFF. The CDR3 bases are TGTGCCAGTAGGGAGACTAGCGGGAGCGGTTTCTATGAGCAGTTCTTC.

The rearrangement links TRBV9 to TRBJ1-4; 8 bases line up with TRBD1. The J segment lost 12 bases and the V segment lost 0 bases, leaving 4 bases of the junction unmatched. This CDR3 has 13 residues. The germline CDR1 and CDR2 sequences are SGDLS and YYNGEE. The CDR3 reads CASSVVDRGQLFF. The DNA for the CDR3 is TGTGCCAGCAGCGTAGTCGACAGGGGTCAACTGTTTTTT.

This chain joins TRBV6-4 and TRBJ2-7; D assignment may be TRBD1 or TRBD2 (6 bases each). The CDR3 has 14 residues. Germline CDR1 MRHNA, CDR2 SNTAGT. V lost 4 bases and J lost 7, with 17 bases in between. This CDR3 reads CASSGNREVREQYF. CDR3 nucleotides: TGTGCCAGCAGTGGGAACAGGGAGGTGAGGGAGCAGTACTTC.

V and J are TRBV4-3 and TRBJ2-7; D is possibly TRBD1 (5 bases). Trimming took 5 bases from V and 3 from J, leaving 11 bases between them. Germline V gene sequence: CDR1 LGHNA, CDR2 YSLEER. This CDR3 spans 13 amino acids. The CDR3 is CASSSDRNYEQYF. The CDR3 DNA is TGCGCCAGCAGCTCAGACAGAAACTACGAGCAGTACTTC.

In DNA form, the CDR3 reads TGTGCCAGTAGTAGGCGGAACACCGGGGAGCTGTTTTTT. Amino acids: CASSRRNTGELFF. The chain employs TRBV19 and TRBJ2-2; unclear D gene. Germline V gene sequence: CDR1 LNHDA, CDR2 SQIVND (reference sequence). This CDR3 contains 13 residues. V dropped 4 bases and J dropped 1 base, with 4 bases sitting between them.

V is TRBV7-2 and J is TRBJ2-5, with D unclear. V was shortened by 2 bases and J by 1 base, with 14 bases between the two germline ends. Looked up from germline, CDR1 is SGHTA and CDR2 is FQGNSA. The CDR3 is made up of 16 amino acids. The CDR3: CASSLTGTASQETQYF. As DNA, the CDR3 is TGTGCCAGCAGCTTAACCGGAACTGCCTCCCAAGAGACCCAGTACTTC.

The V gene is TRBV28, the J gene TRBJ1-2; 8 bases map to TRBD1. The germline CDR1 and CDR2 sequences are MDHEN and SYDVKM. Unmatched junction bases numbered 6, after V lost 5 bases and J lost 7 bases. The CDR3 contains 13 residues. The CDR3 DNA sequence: TGTGCCAGCAGTCCACGGACAGGGAGTGGCTACACCTTC. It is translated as CASSPRTGSGYTF.

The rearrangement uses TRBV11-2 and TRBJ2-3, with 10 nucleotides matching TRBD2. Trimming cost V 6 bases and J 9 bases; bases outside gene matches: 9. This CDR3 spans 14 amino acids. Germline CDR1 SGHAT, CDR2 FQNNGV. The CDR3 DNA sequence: TGTGCCAGCAGATTAAGCGGGGGGGCATTCACGCAGTATTTT. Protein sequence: CASRLSGGAFTQYF.

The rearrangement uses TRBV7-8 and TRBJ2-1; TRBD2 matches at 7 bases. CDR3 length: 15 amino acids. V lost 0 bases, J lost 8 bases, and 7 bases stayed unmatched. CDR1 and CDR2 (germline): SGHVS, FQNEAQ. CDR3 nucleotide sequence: TGTGCCAGCAGCTTAGCGTACGGGGGGTTCTATGAGCAGTTCTTC. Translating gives CASSLAYGGFYEQFF.

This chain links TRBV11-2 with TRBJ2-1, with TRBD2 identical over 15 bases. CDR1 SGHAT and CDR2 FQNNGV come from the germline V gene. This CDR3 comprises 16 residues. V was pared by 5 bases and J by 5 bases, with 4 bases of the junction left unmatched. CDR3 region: CASSPGLAGGDNEQFF. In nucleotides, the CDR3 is TGTGCCAGCAGCCCGGGACTAGCGGGGGGTGACAATGAGCAGTTCTTC. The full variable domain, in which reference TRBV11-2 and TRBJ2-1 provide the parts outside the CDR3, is EAGVAQSPRYKIIEKRQSVAFWCNPISGHATLYWYQQILGQGPKLLIQFQNNGVVDDSQLPKDRFSAERLKGVDSTLKIQPAKLEDSAVYLCASSPGLAGGDNEQFFGPGTRLTVL.

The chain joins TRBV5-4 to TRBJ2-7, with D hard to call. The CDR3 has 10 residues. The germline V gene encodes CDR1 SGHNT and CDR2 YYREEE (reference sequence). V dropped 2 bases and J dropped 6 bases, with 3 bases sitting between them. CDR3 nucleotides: TGTGCCAGCAGCTTAAGCGAGCAGTACTTC. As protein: CASSLSEQYF.

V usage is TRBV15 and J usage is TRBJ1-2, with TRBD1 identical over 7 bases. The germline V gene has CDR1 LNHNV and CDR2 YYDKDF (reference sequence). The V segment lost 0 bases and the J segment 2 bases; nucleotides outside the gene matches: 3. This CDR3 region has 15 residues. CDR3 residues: CATSREAGGNYGYTF. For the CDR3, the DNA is TGTGCCACCAGCAGAGAAGCAGGGGGGAACTATGGCTACACCTTC.

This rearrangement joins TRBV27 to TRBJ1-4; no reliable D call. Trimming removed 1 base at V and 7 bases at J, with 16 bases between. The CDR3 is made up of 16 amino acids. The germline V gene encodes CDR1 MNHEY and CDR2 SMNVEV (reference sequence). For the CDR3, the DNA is TGTGCCAGCAGTTTATACCCCGTTCGGGGAAGTGAAAAACTGTTTTTT. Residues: CASSLYPVRGSEKLFF.

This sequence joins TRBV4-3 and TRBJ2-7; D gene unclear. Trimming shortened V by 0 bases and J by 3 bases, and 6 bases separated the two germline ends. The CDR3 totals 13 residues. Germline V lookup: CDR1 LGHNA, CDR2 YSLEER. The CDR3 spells CASSQEWNYEQYF. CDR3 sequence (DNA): TGCGCCAGCAGCCAAGAATGGAACTACGAGCAGTACTTC.

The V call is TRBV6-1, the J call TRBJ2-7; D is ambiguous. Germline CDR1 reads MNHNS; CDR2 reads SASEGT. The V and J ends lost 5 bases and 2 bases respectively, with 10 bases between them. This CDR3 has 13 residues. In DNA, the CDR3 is TGTGCCAGCAGTAGCGTCCCAACCTACGAGCAGTACTTC. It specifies CASSSVPTYEQYF.

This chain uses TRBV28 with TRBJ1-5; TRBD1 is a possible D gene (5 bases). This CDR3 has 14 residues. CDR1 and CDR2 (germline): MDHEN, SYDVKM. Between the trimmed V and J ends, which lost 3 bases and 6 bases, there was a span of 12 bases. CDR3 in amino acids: CASSFPTRGQPQHF. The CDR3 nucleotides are TGTGCCAGCAGTTTCCCGACAAGGGGTCAGCCCCAGCATTTT.

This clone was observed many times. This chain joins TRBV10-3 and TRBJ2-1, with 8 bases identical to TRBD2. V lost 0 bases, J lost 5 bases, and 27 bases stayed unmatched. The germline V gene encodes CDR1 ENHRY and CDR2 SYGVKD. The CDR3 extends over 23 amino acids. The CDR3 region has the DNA TGTGCCATCAGTGAGTCGACGGCCGTTCTGAAGCTAGCGGGTGGACTGCTGAACAATGAGCAGTTCTTC. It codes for CAISESTAVLKLAGGLLNNEQFF.

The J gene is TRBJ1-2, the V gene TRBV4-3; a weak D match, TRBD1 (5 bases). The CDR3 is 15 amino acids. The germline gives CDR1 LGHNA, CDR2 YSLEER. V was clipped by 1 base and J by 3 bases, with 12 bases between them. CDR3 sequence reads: CASSQGLGLDYGYTF. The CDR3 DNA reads TGCGCCAGCAGCCAAGGTCTGGGGCTTGACTATGGCTACACCTTC.